This TCR beta chain is drawn from a study of blood T cells in healthy people across ages (dated by TCRdb to 2014 to 2015). Regarding the research as a whole: Template switching captured roughly one uniquely barcoded TCR beta cDNA molecule per two T cells in model experiments. The study analyzed two additional independent replicas of 1 million unique cDNA reads from the same blood draw for two donors, one aged 18 to 30 and one aged 80 or older. Donors were grouped into four age groups: young (average about 15 years), middle-aged (roughly 37), aged (around 62) and long-lived (about 82). Age-related changes in TCR beta repertoire diversity were measured in the study by deep sequencing normalized with unique cDNA molecular identifiers.

This clonotype was detected a few times. Its antigen remains undetermined. It has no much larger one-base neighbor in the sample; base qualities were not kept. Libraries came from 5' RACE. Sequencing relied on an Illumina HiSeq 2500. A second PCR of 7 to 11 cycles was performed with a sample-barcoded 5' primer and a J-beta primer mix. A unique molecular identifier was introduced onto each TCR beta cDNA molecule by a template-switch 5' adaptor carrying 12 random nucleotides. Each sample yielded at least 2.5 million CDR3-containing paired-end reads. The Mint cDNA synthesis kit, primed by a TRBC-specific oligonucleotide, was used to synthesize first-strand cDNA from all RNA. After uracil-DNA glycosylase treatment, a first 18-cycle PCR used universal primers M1SS and BC2_uni_R on all cDNA. From the authors' description of their analysis: Normalization of each sample was performed by random selection of 1 million high-quality reads, each carrying a distinct molecular identifier. Instead of being binned into consensus sequences, reads that shared molecular identifiers were thrown out. MiTCR, set to a Q25 quality threshold and the strictest error-elimination algorithm, was used for CDR3 identification, clonotype clustering and error correction. Lower-bound total TCR beta diversity was estimated with a nonparametric unseen species model using Euler transformation. TCRdb itself trimmed the public reads at Q25 with fastp, ran MiXCR and retained productive beta chains. Identical CDR3 proteins give one entry, which carries the most common genes and DNA. The V and J calls and clone size are TCRdb's, not the authors'. A total of over 750,000 distinct CDR3 sequences appear in this sample, around 25% of them only once. The ten largest make up 9.4% of the sample.

The CDR3 covers 14 residues, taking in both the cysteine and the phenylalanine. The kept DNA is CDR3 alone, 42 bases in frame from the first base. CDR1 and CDR2, looked up from the germline V gene (reference sequence), are DFQATT and SNEGSKA. V and J are truncated by 3 bases and 5 bases respectively, leaving an intervening sequence of 16 bases. Systemically healthy Caucasian individuals from Russia, 39 in total and aged roughly 6 to 95 years, were included as donors. Each donor gave approximately 9.3 milliliters of peripheral blood, collected into EDTA-treated Vacutainer tubes. Ficoll-Paque density-gradient centrifugation was used to isolate PBMCs, with at least 7 million per sample. Total RNA was extracted from PBMCs with Trizol reagent, with at least 5.5 micrograms obtained per sample. For every donor, flow cytometry on a PBMC aliquot measured the percentage of naive CD45RAhigh/CD27high T cells.

General findings and caveats noted by the study authors: Compared with the aged group, the long-lived group had more naive CD4+ T cells, fewer expanded clones and increased TCR diversity, a pattern suggesting age selection. Total diversity estimates from one million sequenced T cells were considered lower bounds and underestimates. Observed TCR beta diversity per million T cells fell roughly linearly with age, and a significant reduction was already apparent by age approximately 41. Donor CMV infection status was unknown, potentially confounding age-related changes in expanded clonotypes. Because profiling used bulk unsorted PBMCs, naive and antigen-experienced compartments could not be compared conclusively. There was a strong correlation between observed TCR beta diversity and the percentage of naive T cells measured by flow cytometry.

This sample also appeared in a second study, on T cells of mothers and their children. As the second publication notes: The donors were nine systemically healthy Caucasian individuals, made up of three mothers and their six children. cDNA synthesis used all of the extracted RNA, with 1.5 ug of RNA in each 15 ul reaction. In the second PCR, sample barcodes and 2-4 random nucleotides were introduced via the M1S primer. Each mother yielded over 9.5 million TCR beta CDR3 reads and each child roughly 3 million reads. TCR recombination output is similarly shaped by thymic selection in related and unrelated pairs, with a minor effect exerted by inherited differences. Normalized repertoire overlap in related mother-child pairs was always slightly higher than in unrelated mother-child pairs, but the difference was never significant. With a sensitivity of approximately 100 clones per million clonotypes, no persistent microchimeric T cell clones were detected. The study used deep NGS to compare TCR beta repertoires of mothers and children, seeking features distinguishing related mother-child pairs from unrelated individuals. On average, the children were roughly 10 +/- 4 years old, while the mothers were about 37 +/- 4 years old. After adapter ligation with NEBNext reagents, the libraries were sequenced on Illumina HiSeq 2000 with 100+100 nt paired-end reads. Mother and child libraries were prepared a month apart and sequenced in separate runs to prevent cross-contamination. For each donor, between about 500,000 and 2,200,000 distinct TCR beta clonotypes were identified. Naive TCR beta clonotypes were estimated from low-frequency clonotypes matched to each donor's FACS-determined naive share, without sorting.

The chain employs TRBV20-1 and TRBJ2-5; a tentative D match to TRBD2 spans 5 bases. Source material: blood. This clonotype was obtained from a boy younger than 18 in good health. For the CDR3, the sequence is CSASVAGVPETQYF. The base sequence is TGCAGTGCTAGTGTGGCGGGTGTCCCGGAGACCCAGTACTTC.